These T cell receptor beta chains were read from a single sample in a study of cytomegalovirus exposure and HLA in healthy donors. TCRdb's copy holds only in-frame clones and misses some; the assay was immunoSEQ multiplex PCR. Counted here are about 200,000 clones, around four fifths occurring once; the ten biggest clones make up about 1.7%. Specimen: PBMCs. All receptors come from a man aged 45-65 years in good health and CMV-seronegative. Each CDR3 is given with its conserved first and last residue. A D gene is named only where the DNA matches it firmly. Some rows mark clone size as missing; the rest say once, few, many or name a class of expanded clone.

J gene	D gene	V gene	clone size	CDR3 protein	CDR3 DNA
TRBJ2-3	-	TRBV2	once	CASDGGITDTQYF	TGTGCCAGCGATGGGGGGATCACAGATACGCAGTATTTT
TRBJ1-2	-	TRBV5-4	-	CASSLDSGGLDGYTF	TGTGCCAGCAGCTTAGATTCGGGAGGGCTCGATGGCTACACCTTC
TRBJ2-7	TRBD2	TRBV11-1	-	CASSPSGGVILDEQYF	TGTGCCAGCAGCCCTAGCGGGGGGGTTATTCTTGACGAGCAGTACTTC
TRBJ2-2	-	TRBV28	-	CASTKPGLDLTGELFF	TGTGCCAGCACCAAACCGGGACTCGATCTCACCGGGGAGCTGTTTTTT
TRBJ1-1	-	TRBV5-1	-	CASSLGQNEAFF	TGCGCCAGCAGCCTAGGACAGAATGAAGCTTTCTTT
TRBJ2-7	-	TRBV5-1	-	CASSLIGTDTYEQYF	TGCGCCAGCAGCTTGATCGGGACTGATACCTACGAGCAGTACTTC
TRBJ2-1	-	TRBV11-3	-	CASSLGGSYNEQFF	TGTGCCAGCAGCTTAGGCGGGTCTTACAATGAGCAGTTCTTC
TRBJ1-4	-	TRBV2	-	CASSANGRENEKLFF	TGTGCCAGCAGCGCGAATGGACGGGAAAATGAAAAACTGTTTTTT
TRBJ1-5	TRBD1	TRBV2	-	CASSEALVTGGRPQHF	TGTGCCAGCAGTGAAGCGCTGGTGACAGGGGGAAGGCCCCAGCATTTT
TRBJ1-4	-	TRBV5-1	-	CASSVGGPNEKLFF	TGCGCCAGCAGCGTTGGCGGGCCTAATGAAAAACTGTTTTTT
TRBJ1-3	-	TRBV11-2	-	CASSLSFVGGGNTIYF	TGTGCCAGCAGCTTATCTTTCGTGGGAGGAGGAAACACCATATATTTT
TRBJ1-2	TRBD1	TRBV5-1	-	CASSSGQGVRLDYGYTF	TGCGCCAGCAGCTCGGGACAGGGGGTTCGGCTTGACTATGGCTACACCTTC
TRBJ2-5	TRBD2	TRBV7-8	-	CASSPSGTSGQETQYF	TGTGCCAGCAGTCCATCCGGGACTAGCGGTCAGGAGACCCAGTACTTC
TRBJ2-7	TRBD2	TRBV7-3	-	CASSPRGAGGFREQYF	TGTGCCAGCAGCCCTCGGGGGGCGGGAGGGTTTCGTGAGCAGTACTTC
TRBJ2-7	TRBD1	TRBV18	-	CASSPGQLYEQYF	TGTGCCAGCTCACCGGGACAGCTATACGAGCAGTACTTC
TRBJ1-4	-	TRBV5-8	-	CASSSRVDEKLFF	TGTGCCAGCAGCTCCAGGGTGGATGAAAAACTGTTTTTT
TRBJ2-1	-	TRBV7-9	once	CASSSSPFF	TGTGCCAGCAGCTCTAGTCCGTTCTTC
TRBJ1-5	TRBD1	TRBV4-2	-	CASSSDRGRPLHF	TGTGCCAGCAGCTCGGACAGGGGGAGACCCTTGCATTTT
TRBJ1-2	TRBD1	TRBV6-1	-	CASETGSTEYGYTF	TGTGCCAGCGAGACAGGGTCTACGGAGTATGGCTACACCTTC
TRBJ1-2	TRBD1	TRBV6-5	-	CASTPRDREFYGYTF	TGTGCCAGCACCCCCCGGGACAGGGAGTTTTATGGCTACACCTTC
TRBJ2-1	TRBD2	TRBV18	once	CASSPPGLADSYNEQFF	TGTGCCAGCTCACCACCTGGACTAGCGGACTCCTACAATGAGCAGTTCTTC
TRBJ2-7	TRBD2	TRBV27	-	CASSSWTSGSYEQYF	TGTGCCAGCAGTTCTTGGACTAGCGGGAGTTACGAGCAGTACTTC
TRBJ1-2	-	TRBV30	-	CAWSRIHGYTF	TGTGCCTGGAGCAGGATACATGGCTACACCTTC
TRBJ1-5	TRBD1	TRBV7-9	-	CASSFDRGQPQHF	TGTGCCAGCAGCTTCGACAGGGGTCAGCCCCAGCATTTT
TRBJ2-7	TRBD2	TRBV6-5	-	CASSPGAGAPYEQYF	TGTGCCAGCAGTCCGGGAGCGGGAGCCCCCTACGAGCAGTACTTC
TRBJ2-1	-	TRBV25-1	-	CASSDFLLQDEQFF	TGTGCCAGCAGTGATTTTCTCCTCCAGGATGAGCAGTTCTTC
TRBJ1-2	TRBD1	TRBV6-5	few	CASSYSRTGIGGYTF	TGTGCCAGCAGTTACTCGAGGACAGGGATCGGCGGCTACACCTTC
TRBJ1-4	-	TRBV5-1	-	CASSFPGDNEKLFF	TGCGCCAGCAGCTTCCCGGGGGATAATGAAAAACTGTTTTTT
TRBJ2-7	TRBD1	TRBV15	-	CATSRSDRGEQYF	TGTGCCACCAGCAGATCCGACAGGGGAGAGCAGTACTTC
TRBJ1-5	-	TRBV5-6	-	CASSAMGRGNQPQHF	TGTGCCAGCAGCGCCATGGGCAGGGGCAATCAGCCCCAGCATTTT
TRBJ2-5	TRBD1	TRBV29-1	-	CSAWDRGETQYF	TGCAGCGCGTGGGACAGGGGAGAGACCCAGTACTTC